This entry lists 11 T cell receptor beta chains sequenced from one sample in a study of PD-1 blockade in classical Hodgkin lymphoma. Specified time point: newly diagnosed, previously untreated cHL patient sample. Thawed PBMCs underwent magnetic negative selection to yield purified CD4+ T cells. Sequenced by immunoSEQ multiplex PCR; TCRdb stores in-frame clones only, minus some. Of approximately 20,000 clones in the sample, roughly four fifths were seen once. The sample comprised CD4+ T cells from blood. These receptor sequences come from a human donor with classical Hodgkin lymphoma.

This chain joins TRBV10-3 and TRBJ2-2; D is ambiguous. CDR3 length equals 12 residues. Trimming pared 6 bases from V and 4 bases from J, leaving 6 bases between. Germline CDR1 and CDR2: ENHRY and SYGVKD. CDR3 residues: CAIRLLTGELFF. DNA for the CDR3: TGTGCCATCAGATTACTCACCGGGGAGCTGTTTTTT.

With respect to this clone: The sample contains more than one DNA sequence encoding this CDR3. The chain employs TRBV6-6 and TRBJ2-7, with D perhaps matching TRBD1 or TRBD2 (5 bases each). Germline V gene lookup returns CDR1 MNHNY and CDR2 SVGAGI (reference sequence). Trimming cost V 2 bases and J 4 bases, with 12 bases left between them. The CDR3 is 14 amino acids. In nucleotides, the CDR3 is TGTGCCAGCAGTTACCGGGGCCGTACGTACGAGCAGTACTTC. It translates to CASSYRGRTYEQYF.

The rearrangement uses TRBV2 and TRBJ2-2, with 7 nucleotides matching TRBD1. Trimming at V came to 2 bases and at J to 4 bases, leaving 4 bases not matched to a gene. In germline, CDR1 is SNHLY, CDR2 FYNNEI. There are 15 residues in the CDR3. The CDR3 loop reads CASSETGDGTGELFF. CDR3 sequence (DNA): TGTGCCAGCAGTGAAACAGGGGATGGCACCGGGGAGCTGTTTTTT.

The chain is built from TRBV7-9 and TRBJ2-5; 7 bases line up with TRBD2. The CDR3 covers 14 residues. J was trimmed by 5 bases and V by 3 bases; bases with no gene match: 6. Germline loops: CDR1 SEHNR, CDR2 FQNEAQ (reference sequence). Here the CDR3 DNA reads TGTGCCAGCAGCTTGGCGACTAGCCTGGAGACCCAGTACTTC. Encoded protein: CASSLATSLETQYF.

The DNA of the CDR3 is TGTGCCATACGGACTAGCGGAGGAGGTGAGCAGTTCTTC. As protein: CAIRTSGGGEQFF. The chain has TRBV10-3 and TRBJ2-1; 10 positions agree with TRBD2. J was trimmed by 9 bases and V by 9 bases; bases with no gene match: 8. CDR1 and CDR2 (germline): ENHRY, SYGVKD. The CDR3 spans 13 residues.

The chain joins TRBV5-1 to TRBJ1-1; 7 nucleotides match TRBD1. V shed 5 bases and J 0 bases; nucleotides not matched to a gene: 4. The CDR3 contains 14 residues. CDR1 is SGHRS and CDR2 is YFSETQ in the germline V gene. CDR3: CASREGQLNTEAFF. In DNA, the CDR3 is TGCGCCAGCAGGGAGGGACAGCTGAACACTGAAGCTTTCTTT.

The chain recombines TRBV7-3 with TRBJ1-1; D perhaps matches TRBD1 (6 bases). CDR3 length: 18 residues. Looked up from germline, CDR1 is SGHTA and CDR2 is FQGTGA. The V end was cut by 4 bases, the J end by 4 bases, with 25 bases between. Written as DNA, the CDR3 is TGTGCCAGCAGCTCACAACGTCCGGACAGTGTACGCGGCACTGAAGCTTTCTTT. Translated: CASSSQRPDSVRGTEAFF.

The rearrangement uses TRBV6-5 and TRBJ1-2; D remains ambiguous. Trimming left V 5 bases short and J 6 bases short, with 16 bases between. From germline, CDR1 is MNHEY and CDR2 SVGAGI. This CDR3 is 14 amino acids long. The CDR3 DNA reads TGTGCCAGCAGTCTGATAGACGGCCGGAATGGCTACACCTTC. The encoded protein is CASSLIDGRNGYTF.

The chain is built from TRBV6-5 and TRBJ2-7; D remains ambiguous. V lost 6 bases to trimming and J lost 2 bases, with 11 bases between them. Germline V gene data show CDR1 as MNHEY and CDR2 as SVGAGI. The length of the CDR3 is 13 residues. CDR3 DNA: TGTGCCAGCAGAACTGCCAGACCCTACGAGCAGTACTTC. The encoded protein is CASRTARPYEQYF.

This clone was counted only a few times. This chain links TRBV7-2 with TRBJ1-5; possibly TRBD1 for D (5 bases). The CDR3 contains 15 residues. V lost 5 bases and J lost 0, with 11 bases in between. CDR1 is SGHTA, CDR2 FQGNSA, per germline. CDR3 in amino acids: CASSTRQTSNQPQHF. The DNA of the CDR3 is TGTGCCAGCAGCACCCGACAGACTAGCAATCAGCCCCAGCATTTT.

V is TRBV21-1 and J is TRBJ2-7; TRBD2, as called in the table, went unchecked against the DNA. TRBV21-1 is classified as a pseudogene. The CDR3 length is 13 residues. The DNA for the CDR3 is TGTGCCGGTCGAACGGAGCGGTTCGGCGAGCAGTACTTC. Amino acid sequence: CAGRTERFGEQYF.